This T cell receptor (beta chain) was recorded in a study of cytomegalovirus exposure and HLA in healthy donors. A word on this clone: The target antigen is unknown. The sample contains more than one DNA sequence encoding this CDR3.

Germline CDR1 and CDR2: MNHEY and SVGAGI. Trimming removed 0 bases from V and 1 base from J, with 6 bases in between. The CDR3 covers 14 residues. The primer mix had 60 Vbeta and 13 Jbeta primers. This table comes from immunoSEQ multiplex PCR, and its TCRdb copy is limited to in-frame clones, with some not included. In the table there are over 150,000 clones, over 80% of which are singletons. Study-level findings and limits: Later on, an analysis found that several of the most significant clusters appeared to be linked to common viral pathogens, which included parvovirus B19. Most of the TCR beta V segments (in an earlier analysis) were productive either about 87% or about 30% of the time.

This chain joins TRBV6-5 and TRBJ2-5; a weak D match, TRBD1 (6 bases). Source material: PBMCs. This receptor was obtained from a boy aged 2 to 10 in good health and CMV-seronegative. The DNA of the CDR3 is TGTGCCAGCAGTTACTCAGGGGGCCAAGAGACCCAGTACTTC. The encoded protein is CASSYSGGQETQYF.